This is a list of T cell receptor beta chains from one sample in a study of blood T cell repertoires in COVID-19. Sequenced by immunoSEQ multiplex PCR; TCRdb stores in-frame clones only, minus some. In the table there are 400,000 or so clones, around 87% of which are singletons. Source material: PBMCs or T cells enriched from blood (not recorded which). Receptors were obtained from a man in his forties in a cohort exposed to, infected with or recovered from COVID-19 (not recorded which). Each CDR3 is given with its conserved first and last residue. The D gene is left open where the match is weak.

>TRBJ2-5|TRBV2|.
CASSSSGLGAQYF
>TRBJ2-1|TRBV9|TRBD2
CASSSWTSGFYNEQFF
>TRBJ2-7|TRBV7-2|TRBD1
CASRNPGQSYEQYF
>TRBJ2-7|TRBV7-2|TRBD1
CASSVDSTGTAYEQYF
>TRBJ2-1|TRBV5-5|TRBD2
CASSLFWSGRDSYEQFF
>TRBJ2-2|TRBV10-3|.
CAIGSGQGLSGELFF
>TRBJ2-1|TRBV29-1|.
CSASVYNEQFF
>TRBJ1-5|TRBV19|.
CASIEGRGSGRNQPQHF
>TRBJ2-1|TRBV5-1|.
CASSLAQGEYNEQFF
>TRBJ2-3|TRBV5-6|TRBD1
CASSLAGGYGDTQYF
>TRBJ2-3|TRBV7-3|TRBD1
CASSLMGQAWDTQYF
>TRBJ2-7|TRBV5-1|TRBD1
CASSSQDRGYEQYF
>TRBJ2-6|TRBV5-1|TRBD1
CASSRTGGVGGANVLTF
>TRBJ2-1|TRBV7-9|.
CASSLRGDSYNEQFF
>TRBJ1-2|TRBV27|TRBD1
CASSFYGTGNYGYTF
>TRBJ2-7|TRBV5-1|.
CASSTTGYEQYF
>TRBJ1-2|TRBV28|TRBD1
CASSRNRDRAYGYTF
>TRBJ2-1|TRBV3-1/TRBV3-2|TRBD2
CASASSGTNNEQFF
>TRBJ2-7|TRBV4-2|TRBD1
CASSQGQGASYEQYF
>TRBJ2-7|TRBV13|.
CASSSTGIAEQYF
>TRBJ1-2|TRBV6-4|TRBD1
CASSDQGTGNSGYTF
>TRBJ2-1|TRBV19|TRBD1
CASSQTQQGYEQFF
>TRBJ2-7|TRBV5-1|TRBD2
CASSLDGSGRLEQYF
>TRBJ2-1|TRBV24-1|.
CATSGVAVHNEQFF
>TRBJ1-1|TRBV9|.
CASSVVWGRTTEAFF
>TRBJ2-1|TRBV7-6|.
CASSPGQGLIAGPYNEQFF
>TRBJ2-5|TRBV6-5|TRBD2
CASSYPPAGAETQYF
>TRBJ2-7|TRBV5-5|.
CASSAGGQGYEQYF
>TRBJ2-7|TRBV28|TRBD1
CASSQSGTGGHEQYF
>TRBJ2-7|TRBV11-2|TRBD2
CASSPGFSGTYEQYF
>TRBJ1-5|TRBV24-1|TRBD1
CATSDPNRGWQPQHF
>TRBJ2-3|TRBV29-1|.
CSVFMAGWADTQYF
>TRBJ1-6|TRBV6-6|TRBD1
CASSQGAKSSPLHF
>TRBJ2-7|TRBV7-8|TRBD1
CASSYRTGTGLYEQYF
>TRBJ1-5|TRBV14|.
CASSLQSNQPQHF
>TRBJ2-2|TRBV19|TRBD1
CASSHRDRGSGELFF
>TRBJ2-7|TRBV25-1|TRBD1
CASSGQGAYEQYF
>TRBJ2-7|TRBV6-5|TRBD2
CASSNGGLAAYEQYF
>TRBJ2-3|TRBV7-8|TRBD2
CASSLLSGLVVSDTQYF
>TRBJ2-6|TRBV7-2|TRBD1
CASSGQVSSGANVLTF
>TRBJ2-3|TRBV7-3|TRBD1
CASSKDRGATQYF
>TRBJ1-3|TRBV5-1|TRBD1
CASSLGGTGGAGNTIYF
>TRBJ2-7|TRBV5-1|TRBD1
CASSLGPGQVHVEQYF
>TRBJ1-5|TRBV12-2|.
CAKPEQGGNQPQHF
>TRBJ1-5|TRBV27|.
CASSPNRDDQPQHF